A selection of T cell receptor beta chains follows, all from one sample in a study of blood T cell repertoires in COVID-19. Generated by immunoSEQ multiplex PCR, the TCRdb table keeps only in-frame clones and is missing some. The sample records about 130,000 clones, approximately 82% being singletons. Sequencing was done on a sample of peripheral blood. Every receptor here comes from a man aged 60-69 years who had recovered from COVID-19. Both conserved end residues are part of each CDR3. A D gene is named only where the DNA matches it firmly. Clone size appears in some rows only: once, few, many, or a class for an expanded clone.

TRBJ2-5 TRBD2 TRBV7-6 NA TGTGCCAGCAGCTTAGGAACGGGGGGAAAGACCCAGTACTTC CASSLGTGGKTQYF
TRBJ2-2 TRBD1 TRBV10-3 few TGTGCCATCAGTGGGGAGGACAGGGGGCTTTTTACCGGGGAGCTGTTTTTT CAISGEDRGLFTGELFF
TRBJ1-6 TRBD1 TRBV19 NA TGTGCCAGTAGTGCCCTCCGGGACAGAAACTCACCCCTCCACTTT CASSALRDRNSPLHF
TRBJ2-5 NA TRBV5-4 NA TGTGCCAGCAGCTTTCCGGGTAACCAAGAGACCCAGTACTTC CASSFPGNQETQYF
TRBJ1-6 TRBD1 TRBV7-2 NA TGTGCCAGCAGCTTCTATGGACAGGGGAATTCACCCCTCCACTTT CASSFYGQGNSPLHF
TRBJ2-6 TRBD1 TRBV4-1 NA TGCGCCAGCAGGCGACAGGGGGACGGGGCCAACGTCCTGACTTTC CASRRQGDGANVLTF
TRBJ1-1 NA TRBV18 NA TGTGCCAGCTCACCACGAGCAGGGGCAATTACTGAAGCTTTCTTT CASSPRAGAITEAFF
TRBJ2-5 TRBD1 TRBV5-1 NA TGCGCCAGCAGCTTGGGGGACAGTCAAGAGACCCAGTACTTC CASSLGDSQETQYF
TRBJ2-3 TRBD2 TRBV4-1 once TGCGCCAGCAGCCCGATTGGGACTAGCGGGAGGGCCGGGACAGATACGCAGTATTTT CASSPIGTSGRAGTDTQYF
TRBJ2-3 TRBD2 TRBV4-3 NA TGCGCCAGCAGTCTTTCGCACGGGGGGTTGCCCGCCCGCACAGATACGCAGTATTTT CASSLSHGGLPARTDTQYF
TRBJ1-1 NA TRBV6-2/TRBV6-3 NA TGTGCCAGCAGTGACGCAGGGTTAGCTGAAGCTTTCTTT CASSDAGLAEAFF
TRBJ2-7 TRBD1 TRBV7-3 NA TGTGCCAGCAGCTCACAGGGGGCAGAGGACGAGCAGTACTTC CASSSQGAEDEQYF
TRBJ2-6 TRBD2 TRBV9 once TGTGCCAGCAGCCCCAGAAGCGGGGATTTTGACGTCCTGACTTTC CASSPRSGDFDVLTF
TRBJ1-2 TRBD1 TRBV7-2 NA TGTGCCAGCAGCTTAGTGGAGGGGGCTGGCTACACCTTC CASSLVEGAGYTF
TRBJ2-4 NA TRBV7-2 NA TGTGCCAGCAGCTTAGGGACAGCCCAAAACATTCAGTACTTC CASSLGTAQNIQYF